Each of the 32 T cell receptor beta chains below was sequenced from the same sample in a study of regulatory T cells in long-lasting Graves disease. Described time point: newly diagnosed GD, antithyroid drugs for less than 3 months. Researchers made the TCR library from RNA that was extracted from PBMCs. Building of the TCR beta libraries involved iRepertoire HTBI primers and Arm-PCR of CDR3 regions. TCRdb called the multiplex PCR reads again in MiXCR, with one record for every CDR3 protein. The data hold 500,000 or so distinct CDR3 sequences, with roughly 15% observed a single time. This sample was also put to use in a study of T cells in Graves' hyperthyroidism and ophthalmopathy.

The material was peripheral blood mononuclear cells (PBMCs), obtained at new diagnosis, from a patient treated with antithyroid drugs. The receptors originated from a man aged 35 to 55 with Graves disease.

This clonotype was counted ten times or more. The rearrangement joins TRBV11-1 to TRBJ1-1; D not resolved. The CDR3 extends over 16 amino acids. Germline loops: CDR1 SGHAT, CDR2 FQDESV (reference sequence). V was clipped by 1 base and J by 3 bases, with 15 bases between them. DNA of the CDR3: TGTGCCAGCAGCTTAGGCCCCATAGCGGGAGACACTGAAGCTTTCTTT. It encodes CASSLGPIAGDTEAFF. Full variable domain (rest looked up from reference TRBV11-1 and TRBJ1-1): EAEVAQSPRYKITEKSQAVAFWCDPISGHATLYWYRQILGQGPELLVQFQDESVVDDSQLPKDRFSAERLKGVDSTLKIQPAELGDSAMYLCASSLGPIAGDTEAFFGQGTRLTVV.

V gene TRBV7-6 combines with J gene TRBJ2-1, with 11 bases fitting TRBD2. The germline V gene encodes CDR1 SGHVS and CDR2 FNYEAQ. This CDR3 region has 17 residues. J was trimmed by 7 bases and V by 3 bases; bases with no gene match: 11. The CDR3 DNA is TGTGCCAGCAGCTTCGGCTACCTTAGCGGGAGGGAAAATGAGCAGTTCTTC. Translating gives CASSFGYLSGRENEQFF. Combining the CDR3 with reference TRBV7-6 and TRBJ2-1 gives the whole variable domain GAGVSQSPRYKVTKRGQDVALRCDPISGHVSLYWYRQALGQGPEFLTYFNYEAQQDKSGLPNDRFSAERPEGSISTLTIQRTEQRDSAMYRCASSFGYLSGRENEQFFGPGTRLTVL.

This clonotype was picked up many times. The gene calls are TRBV29-1 and TRBJ2-7; D not resolved. The CDR3 covers 16 residues. CDR1 SQVTM and CDR2 ANQGSEA come from the germline V gene. Between the trimmed V and J ends, which lost 6 bases and 3 bases, there was a span of 24 bases. This chain's CDR3 is CSVRLGLAAENYEQYF. The CDR3 nucleotides read TGCAGCGTCAGATTAGGGTTGGCCGCAGAGAACTACGAGCAGTACTTC.

In this sample, this clonotype turned up many times. The rearrangement joins TRBV30 to TRBJ1-1; D is undetermined. CDR3 length: 11 residues. The germline V and J ends were trimmed by 4 bases and 0 bases, with 3 bases remaining between them. Germline V gene data show CDR1 as GTSNPN and CDR2 as SVGIG (reference sequence). In DNA, the CDR3 is TGTGCCTGGAACATGAACACTGAAGCTTTCTTT. Amino acid sequence: CAWNMNTEAFF.

The table lists this clonotype with many counts. The chain joins TRBV6-2 or TRBV6-3 to TRBJ2-5; 10 nucleotides align to TRBD2. CDR1 MNHEY and CDR2 SVGEGT come from the germline V gene. CDR3 length equals 16 residues. V shed 5 bases and J 2 bases; nucleotides not matched to a gene: 8. The CDR3 DNA sequence: TGTGCCAGCAGTCCTAGGACTAGCGGAAAACAAGAGACCCAGTACTTC. This translates into CASSPRTSGKQETQYF.

This clonotype appeared many times. This chain uses TRBV13 with TRBJ2-3, with D maybe TRBD1 (6 bases). Germline values: CDR1 PRHDT, CDR2 FYEKMQ (reference sequence). The CDR3 sequence is 15 residues long. V was trimmed by 3 bases and J by 4 bases, leaving 14 bases between them. The CDR3 coding sequence is TGTGCCAGCAGCTTTCAGACAGGCATGTCAGATACGCAGTATTTT. As protein: CASSFQTGMSDTQYF.

Ten or more counts support this clonotype. The gene calls are TRBV10-3 and TRBJ2-1; D is uncertain. CDR3 length: 13 residues. Looked up from germline, CDR1 is ENHRY and CDR2 is SYGVKD. Trimming pared 5 bases from V and 8 bases from J, leaving 13 bases between. CDR3 sequence reads: CAISPPDGDEQFF. In DNA, the CDR3 is TGTGCCATCAGTCCCCCGGACGGAGATGAGCAGTTCTTC.

This clonotype was picked up a small number of times. The V and J genes are TRBV5-1 and TRBJ1-3; unclear D gene. CDR1 is SGHRS and CDR2 is YFSETQ in the germline V gene. This CDR3 region has 9 residues. With 4 bases removed from V and 9 bases from J, the gap between germline ends came to 2 bases. Here the CDR3 reads CASSGTIYF. The CDR3, as DNA: TGCGCCAGCAGCGGCACCATATATTTT.

V usage is TRBV6-2 or TRBV6-3 and J usage is TRBJ2-6; TRBD1 matches 7 bases. This CDR3 is built from 15 residues. Trimming took 7 bases from V and 2 from J; bases not matched to a gene: 5. CDR1 is MNHEY, CDR2 SVGEGT, per germline. CDR3 loop: CASILTGAGANVLTF. The DNA of the CDR3 is TGTGCCAGCATTCTAACAGGGGCTGGGGCCAACGTCCTGACTTTC.

This chain uses TRBV20-1 with TRBJ2-7; 8 nucleotides match TRBD2. V shed 0 bases, J shed 0 bases, and the junction held 13 bases outside the gene matches. CDR1 is DFQATT, CDR2 SNEGSKA, per germline (reference sequence). This CDR3 is 18 amino acids long. Here the CDR3 reads CSARDAGGRLAGSYEQYF. The CDR3 nucleotides are TGCAGTGCTAGAGACGCTGGGGGGCGGCTAGCGGGCTCCTACGAGCAGTACTTC.

This clonotype was seen only a few times. The V and J genes are TRBV28 and TRBJ2-7, with a weak D call TRBD1 (6 bases). CDR1 and CDR2 (germline): MDHEN, SYDVKM. V was cut by 2 bases and J by 4 bases, with 21 bases left in between. The CDR3 totals 17 residues. CDR3 amino acids: CASSLGMGQTPKYEQYF. The CDR3 coding sequence is TGTGCCAGCAGTTTAGGGATGGGACAAACCCCAAAATACGAGCAGTACTTC.

CDR3 region: CASSLRGGIEKLFF. The DNA of the CDR3 is TGTGCCAGCAGTTTAAGAGGGGGAATTGAAAAACTGTTTTTT. J is TRBJ1-4 and V is TRBV28, with D maybe TRBD1 (6 bases). CDR1 MDHEN and CDR2 SYDVKM come from the germline V gene. The CDR3 covers 14 residues. V was pared by 2 bases and J by 7 bases, with 11 bases between.

There are many counts of this clonotype. The J gene is TRBJ2-3, the V gene TRBV11-1, with TRBD2 as a possible D gene (6 bases). The CDR3 length is 14 residues. The ends were cut back, 5 bases at V and 7 bases at J, with 16 bases in the middle. Per the germline V gene, CDR1 is SGHAT and CDR2 is FQDESV (reference sequence). The CDR3 DNA reads TGTGCCAGCAGCCGAGGGGACTCCATAAATACGCAGTATTTT. Its protein product is CASSRGDSINTQYF.

Regarding this clonotype: A read error may be the cause here, since a much bigger clone is one base away. The rearrangement uses TRBV20-1 and TRBJ2-3; tentatively, D is TRBD1 (5 bases). The end of the DNA fits TRBJ2-7 better, so the J call may be wrong. The CDR3 sequence is 9 residues long. Germline CDR1 DFQATT, CDR2 SNEGSKA (reference sequence). The CDR3 sequence: CSVGVKQYF. The CDR3 DNA follows: TGCAGTGTAGGGGTCAAGCAGTACTTC.

This clonotype was seen at least ten times. V and J are TRBV2 and TRBJ2-3; 7 bases fit TRBD2. Trimming at V came to 4 bases and at J to 1 base, leaving 5 bases not matched to a gene. The CDR3 has 15 amino acids. CDR1 SNHLY and CDR2 FYNNEI come from the germline V gene. CDR3 region: CASSAQRGRTDTQYF. The DNA for the CDR3 is TGTGCCAGCAGTGCCCAGCGGGGACGCACAGATACGCAGTATTTT.

Regarding this clonotype: A far larger clone is off by one base, so a read error is likely. The V and J genes are TRBV28 and TRBJ2-1; no reliable D call. V was trimmed by 7 bases and J by 13 bases, leaving 11 bases between them. The CDR3 sequence is 10 residues long. Germline loops: CDR1 MDHEN, CDR2 SYDVKM. The CDR3 spells CASNRETQFF. The CDR3 coding sequence is TGTGCCAGCAATCGCGAGACCCAGTTCTTC.

A few counts support this clonotype. The chain is built from TRBV25-1 and TRBJ1-4, with D hard to call. V was pared by 3 bases and J by 5 bases, with 19 bases between. This CDR3 spans 17 amino acids. CDR1 MGHDK and CDR2 SYGVNS come from the germline V gene. The CDR3 is CASSDRGDGLRNEKLFF. Written as DNA, the CDR3 is TGTGCCAGCAGTGATAGAGGTGACGGACTACGAAATGAAAAACTGTTTTTT.

The rearrangement links TRBV25-1 to TRBJ2-5, with D unclear. The V and J ends lost 8 bases and 2 bases respectively, with 12 bases between them. There are 13 residues in the CDR3. CDR1 is MGHDK, CDR2 SYGVNS, per germline. In nucleotides, the CDR3 is TGTGCCAGCGAGAGAAAGAATCAAGAGACCCAGTACTTC. Translated, it gives CASERKNQETQYF.

This clonotype was observed at least ten times. This sequence joins TRBV3-1 and TRBJ2-3, with D possibly matching TRBD1 (5 bases). The germline V gene encodes CDR1 LGHDT and CDR2 YNNKEL (reference sequence). The CDR3 spans 18 residues. The ends were cut back, 8 bases at V and 2 bases at J, with 26 bases in the middle. In DNA form, the CDR3 reads TGTGCCAGCCGTGGCCTTCCAGAACTCAGACAGCACACAGATACGCAGTATTTT. Its protein product is CASRGLPELRQHTDTQYF.

This chain uses TRBV4-2 with TRBJ2-3, with TRBD1 matching 8 bases. In germline, CDR1 is LGHNA, CDR2 YNFKEQ. The CDR3 length is 15 residues. The V gene end was trimmed by 5 bases and the J gene end by 0 bases; junction bases not matched to a gene: 4. CDR3 amino acids: CASSEGTGSTDTQYF. CDR3 DNA: TGTGCCAGCAGCGAAGGGACAGGAAGCACAGATACGCAGTATTTT.

This clonotype was seen many times. The rearrangement uses TRBV6-2 or TRBV6-3 and TRBJ2-7, with TRBD2 matching 10 bases. Germline-derived CDR1 and CDR2 are MNHEY and SVGEGT. This CDR3 spans 14 amino acids. The V and J ends lost 0 bases and 6 bases, in that order; junction bases with no gene match: 2. The CDR3 loop is CASSYSGLATEQYF. CDR3 coding DNA: TGTGCCAGCAGTTACTCGGGACTAGCGACCGAGCAGTACTTC.

At least ten counts were recorded for this clonotype. V gene TRBV3-1 combines with J gene TRBJ2-4; 8 bases are a match to TRBD1. The CDR3 is 15 amino acids. J was trimmed by 6 bases and V by 0 bases; bases with no gene match: 4. Germline CDR1 is LGHDT and CDR2 is YNNKEL (reference sequence). The chain's CDR3 is CASSQDFRGRNIQYF. As DNA, the CDR3 is TGTGCCAGCAGCCAAGATTTCAGGGGGCGAAACATTCAGTACTTC.

This clonotype was observed a handful of times. The chain carries TRBV19 and TRBJ1-1; D is undetermined. V gave up 7 bases and J gave up 1 base, with 7 bases separating them. The CDR3 is 12 residues long. Germline V lookup: CDR1 LNHDA, CDR2 SQIVND (reference sequence). The CDR3 loop reads CASTGWNTEAFF. CDR3 nucleotide sequence: TGTGCCAGTACGGGGTGGAACACTGAAGCTTTCTTT.

There are many counts of this clonotype. The chain couples TRBV27 to TRBJ2-7, with TRBD2 matching 7 bases. The CDR3 length is 13 residues. The V gene end was trimmed by 11 bases and the J gene end by 3 bases; junction bases not matched to a gene: 10. Germline V gene lookup returns CDR1 MNHEY and CDR2 SMNVEV (reference sequence). CDR3 nucleotides: TGTGCCTTAACCGGGACTATCCTCTACGAGCAGTACTTC. This codes for CALTGTILYEQYF.

This clonotype was seen only a few times. V and J are TRBV6-1 and TRBJ1-1; D not resolved. The CDR3 length is 15 residues. V lost 4 bases and J lost 0, with 12 bases in between. Per germline, CDR1 MNHNS and CDR2 SASEGT. CDR3 region: CASSAVSGVNTEAFF. DNA of the CDR3: TGTGCCAGCAGTGCAGTCTCGGGTGTGAACACTGAAGCTTTCTTT.

This clonotype has a count of ten or more. The chain couples TRBV20-1 to TRBJ1-6, with no clear D. V lost 0 bases, J lost 0 bases, and 9 bases lay in between. The CDR3 is 16 amino acids. Per the germline V gene, CDR1 is DFQATT and CDR2 is SNEGSKA (reference sequence). CDR3 sequence: CSARDFKGSYNSPLHF. The CDR3 coding sequence is TGCAGTGCTAGAGACTTCAAAGGCTCCTATAATTCACCCCTCCACTTT.

This clonotype occurred many times. This chain uses TRBV28 with TRBJ2-6; D gene uncertain. CDR3 size: 14 residues. In germline, CDR1 is MDHEN, CDR2 SYDVKM. Trimming removed 5 bases at V and 0 bases at J, with 5 bases between. The CDR3 DNA reads as TGTGCCAGCAGTGTGTACTCTGGGGCCAACGTCCTGACTTTC. Encoded protein: CASSVYSGANVLTF.

This clonotype was seen many times. One end of the junction is discordant with germline, which a read error may explain. The CDR3 loop reads CSARDRGSYNEQFF. The CDR3, as DNA: TGCAGTGCCAGAGATAGGGGATCCTACAATGAGCAGTTCTTC. The genes are TRBV20-1 and TRBJ2-1; a possible D gene is TRBD1 (5 bases). Germline CDR1 DFQATT, CDR2 SNEGSKA (reference sequence). This CDR3 is built from 14 residues.

This clonotype was observed many times. This chain connects TRBV20-1 to TRBJ2-5; 7 bases are a match to TRBD2. The CDR3 covers 15 residues. In germline, CDR1 is DFQATT, CDR2 SNEGSKA (reference sequence). V lost 8 bases and J lost 5; bases outside the gene matches: 17. The CDR3: CSPKRGSGGGETQYF. Here the CDR3 DNA reads TGCAGTCCTAAGAGAGGATCGGGAGGAGGGGAGACCCAGTACTTC.

The rearrangement links TRBV6-9 to TRBJ2-7; TRBD1 agrees at 8 bases. V shed 3 bases, J shed 3 bases, and the junction held 13 bases outside the gene matches. The germline CDR1 and CDR2 sequences are MNHGY and SVAAGI. This CDR3 has 17 residues. CDR3 sequence (DNA): TGTGCCAGCAGTTACTCACCCCCCATAACAGGGGGCTACGAGCAGTACTTC. It yields the protein CASSYSPPITGGYEQYF.

This clonotype was counted at least ten times. The chain's CDR3 is CASSSLTGQGTDTQYF. The CDR3 bases are TGTGCCAGCAGTTCGCTCACAGGACAGGGCACAGATACGCAGTATTTT. The V call is TRBV27, the J call TRBJ2-3; 7 bases are shared with TRBD1. V trimming: 4 bases; J trimming: 1 base; junction bases outside the gene matches: 8. The CDR3 covers 16 residues. CDR1 is MNHEY and CDR2 is SMNVEV in the germline V gene (reference sequence).

Notes on this clonotype: A clone one base away is much larger, so this may be a read error. The rearrangement uses TRBV7-9 and TRBJ2-1, with 7 bases aligning to TRBD2. Looked up from germline, CDR1 is SEHNR and CDR2 is FQNEAQ (reference sequence). The CDR3 is 12 residues long. The CDR3 here is CGTGEGYNEQFF. The DNA for the CDR3 is TGCGGCACGGGGGAGGGCTACAATGAGCAGTTCTTC. Based on the CDR3 plus reference TRBV7-9 and TRBJ2-1, the full variable domain is DTGVSQNPRHKITKRGQNVTFRCDPISEHNRLYWYRQTLGQGPEFLTYFQNEAQLEKSRLLSDRFSAERPKGSFSTLEIQRTEQGDSAMYLCGTGEGYNEQFFGPGTRLTVL.